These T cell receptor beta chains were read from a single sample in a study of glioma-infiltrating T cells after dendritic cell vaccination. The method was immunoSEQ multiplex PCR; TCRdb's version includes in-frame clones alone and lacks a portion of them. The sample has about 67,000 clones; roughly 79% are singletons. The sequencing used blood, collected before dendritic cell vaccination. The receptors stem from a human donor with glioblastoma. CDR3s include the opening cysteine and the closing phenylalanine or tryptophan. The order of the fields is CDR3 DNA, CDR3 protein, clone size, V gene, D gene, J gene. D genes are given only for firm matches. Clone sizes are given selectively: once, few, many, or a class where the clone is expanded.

TGTGCCAGCTCTTTCGAGAACTATGGCTACACCTTC | CASSFENYGYTF | few | TRBV7-9 | NA | TRBJ1-2
TGTGCCAGCAGCCAAGATGAGTGGGGGCCTGCTTACAATGAGCAGTTCTTC | CASSQDEWGPAYNEQFF | NA | TRBV4-2 | NA | TRBJ2-1
TGTGCCACCAGCAGAGATTTCGGTATTGTCGCAGGGTATGGCTACACCTTC | CATSRDFGIVAGYGYTF | NA | TRBV15 | NA | TRBJ1-2
TGTGCCAGCTCACCGAGACAGGGGTCAGATACGCAGTATTTT | CASSPRQGSDTQYF | NA | TRBV18 | TRBD1 | TRBJ2-3
TGTGCCAGCAGTTCGGACCCCCTCGGGGAGCAGTACTTC | CASSSDPLGEQYF | NA | TRBV6-6 | NA | TRBJ2-5
TGTGCCAGTAGTATAACAGGCATGAACACTGAAGCTTTCTTT | CASSITGMNTEAFF | NA | TRBV19 | NA | TRBJ1-1
TGCGCCAGCAGCCATAGGGACAGGGACGAGCAGTACTTC | CASSHRDRDEQYF | few | TRBV4-1 | TRBD1 | TRBJ2-7
TGTGCCAGCAGCTTGGTACAGGACACTGAAGCTTTCTTT | CASSLVQDTEAFF | NA | TRBV5-4 | NA | TRBJ1-1
TGTGCCAGCTCACCGCGCGGGGGGAATGAAAAACTGTTTTTT | CASSPRGGNEKLFF | NA | TRBV18 | NA | TRBJ1-4
TGTGCCGCCGGAGGCCAGCGGGGTGCACTCGAGCAGTACTTC | CAAGGQRGALEQYF | NA | TRBV2 | TRBD2 | TRBJ2-7
TGTGCCAGCAGCTTTAACAGGTTCAACACTGAAGCTTTCTTT | CASSFNRFNTEAFF | NA | TRBV5-6 | NA | TRBJ1-1
TGTGCCAGCAGTTTGGAGGACCCCACTTACGAGCAGTACTTC | CASSLEDPTYEQYF | once | TRBV27 | NA | TRBJ2-7
TGTGCCAGCAGCTTGCGGTATGGCGGGAACACTGAAGCTTTCTTT | CASSLRYGGNTEAFF | NA | TRBV5-8 | NA | TRBJ1-1
TGTGCCAGCAGGATCCGGGGACAGGGGATGTACAATGAGCAGTTCTTC | CASRIRGQGMYNEQFF | NA | TRBV2 | TRBD1 | TRBJ2-1
TGTGCCAGCAGCTTAGGCTCTTCCAGCATTCAGTACTTC | CASSLGSSSIQYF | NA | TRBV7-6 | NA | TRBJ2-4
TGTGCCAGCAGTCAGACTAGCGGGGGGAGCTCCTACAATGAGCAGTTCTTC | CASSQTSGGSSYNEQFF | NA | TRBV5-8 | TRBD2 | TRBJ2-1
TGTGCCAGCAGTTACTTGCTAGCGGGAAGCACAGATACGCAGTATTTT | CASSYLLAGSTDTQYF | NA | TRBV6-6 | TRBD2 | TRBJ2-3
TGCGCCAGCAGCCAATCTGGCAGTTCTCCTAACTATGGCTACACCTTC | CASSQSGSSPNYGYTF | NA | TRBV4-1 | NA | TRBJ1-2
TGTGCCAGTAGTTCAATTACCGGGACTAGCGGGACTAATGAGCAGTTCTTC | CASSSITGTSGTNEQFF | NA | TRBV19 | TRBD2 | TRBJ2-1
TGTGCCAGCAGCTCCCAAGAACATTTAAGTTACTATGGCTACACCTTC | CASSSQEHLSYYGYTF | many | TRBV5-6 | NA | TRBJ1-2
TGTGCCAGCAGCTCCGACAGGGTTAACACCGGGGAGCTGTTTTTT | CASSSDRVNTGELFF | once | TRBV11-3 | TRBD1 | TRBJ2-2
TGTGCCAGCAGCTTGGGGGAGACTTCACCCCTCCACTTT | CASSLGETSPLHF | NA | TRBV5-4 | NA | TRBJ1-6
TGCGCCAGCAGCTTGTCCGGGATAACGGTCGATTACAATGAGCAGTTCTTC | CASSLSGITVDYNEQFF | NA | TRBV5-1 | NA | TRBJ2-1
TGCGCCAGCAGCCAATCAGGGGACAATGAGCAGTTCTTC | CASSQSGDNEQFF | once | TRBV4-3 | NA | TRBJ2-1
TGTGCCAGCAGGCCCTTGGATCGGGGTGGAAACACCATATATTTT | CASRPLDRGGNTIYF | once | TRBV6-5 | NA | TRBJ1-3
TGTGCCAGCCCAGCGGGGGAGAGAGGGACCCAGTACTTC | CASPAGERGTQYF | few | TRBV2 | TRBD2 | TRBJ2-5
TGTGCCAGCAGCCCGTCCCCCTCCCCAGAGACCCAGTACTTC | CASSPSPSPETQYF | NA | TRBV7-2 | NA | TRBJ2-5
TGTGCCAGCATTCTTGGGGGGGAGTACACCGGGGAGCTGTTTTTT | CASILGGEYTGELFF | NA | TRBV6-6 | TRBD2 | TRBJ2-2
TGTGCCAGCAGCGTAGGAGGTGGCCCAGATACGCAGTATTTT | CASSVGGGPDTQYF | NA | TRBV9 | NA | TRBJ2-3
TGTGCCAGCAGTCTGAACAGGGGTGTCCAAGAGACCCAGTACTTC | CASSLNRGVQETQYF | once | TRBV6-1 | TRBD1 | TRBJ2-5
TGTGCCAGCAGTTACTCCGGGTCTTGGACTGGGGCCAACGTCCTGACTTTC | CASSYSGSWTGANVLTF | NA | TRBV27 | NA | TRBJ2-6
TGTGCCAGCAGTTACTCCGGCGGGGAAGATGAAAAACTGTTTTTT | CASSYSGGEDEKLFF | NA | TRBV6-5 | NA | TRBJ1-4
TGCGCCAGCAGTCTCCCTACAGGCTTCTCTGGAAACACCATATATTTT | CASSLPTGFSGNTIYF | few | TRBV10-1 | NA | TRBJ1-3
TGTGCCAGCAGTGAGAAATCGGGACACGGCTACGAGCAGTACTTC | CASSEKSGHGYEQYF | NA | TRBV25-1 | NA | TRBJ2-7
TGTGCCAGCAGCTCCGGACAGGTATTTGACACCGGGGAGCTGTTTTTT | CASSSGQVFDTGELFF | NA | TRBV11-3 | TRBD1 | TRBJ2-2
TGTGCCAGCAGTGCGGTCATGAACACTGAAGCTTTCTTT | CASSAVMNTEAFF | few | TRBV2 | NA | TRBJ1-1
TGTGCCAGCAGTTTGGGTAGGGGGCAGGGCACTGAAGCTTTCTTT | CASSLGRGQGTEAFF | NA | TRBV27 | TRBD1 | TRBJ1-1
TGTGCCAGTAGTCGGACAGTCAGCAACACTGAAGCTTTCTTT | CASSRTVSNTEAFF | NA | TRBV19 | NA | TRBJ1-1
TGCGCCAGCAGCTTGCGGACAGGGGGCACTGAAGCTTTCTTT | CASSLRTGGTEAFF | NA | TRBV5-1 | TRBD1 | TRBJ1-1
TGTGCCAGTAGTAGACAAGGGGCTGAAGCTTCCTTT | CASSRQGAEASF | NA | TRBV19 | NA | TRBJ1-1
TGCGCCAGCAGCCAAGATTGGCAGGGGGCTTCCTTCTACAATGAGCAGTTCTTC | CASSQDWQGASFYNEQFF | NA | TRBV4-1 | TRBD1 | TRBJ2-1
TGTGCCAGCAGCTCGTCAGTTACAGGGGGGTGGGGAGAGACCCAGTACTTC | CASSSSVTGGWGETQYF | NA | TRBV7-2 | TRBD1 | TRBJ2-5
TGCGCCAGCAGCGGAACTAACAGGGGGATTGGTGGCTACACCTTC | CASSGTNRGIGGYTF | NA | TRBV5-1 | TRBD1 | TRBJ1-2
TGTGCCAGCAGCTTGGCGGGCGAACACGAGGGATACCAGCCCCAGCATTTT | CASSLAGEHEGYQPQHF | few | TRBV5-6 | NA | TRBJ1-5
TGTGCCAGCAGCACCCCATCCGGGACAGGGGAAAACACCATATATTTT | CASSTPSGTGENTIYF | NA | TRBV7-2 | TRBD1 | TRBJ1-3
TGTGCCAGCAGCGCCGGACTAGCGGGGGACAATGAGCAGTTCTTC | CASSAGLAGDNEQFF | NA | TRBV9 | TRBD2 | TRBJ2-1
TGCGCCAGCAGCACGGGACTGGGCACTGAAGCTTTCTTT | CASSTGLGTEAFF | NA | TRBV5-1 | NA | TRBJ1-1
TGTGCCTGGAGTTATCCGGAGGATGGAGGGCAAGCACCCCTCCACTTT | CAWSYPEDGGQAPLHF | NA | TRBV30 | NA | TRBJ1-6
TGTGCCAGCAGCCAAGGCGGACAGAGCACCGGGGAGCTGTTTTTT | CASSQGGQSTGELFF | NA | TRBV4-2 | NA | TRBJ2-2
TGTGCCAGCAGCATGGTCACAGGAGCAAGGGGCTACACCTTC | CASSMVTGARGYTF | NA | TRBV5-6 | NA | TRBJ1-2
TGTGCCAGTAGTTCACTGAGCGGGGGCGCTTTGTACAATGAGCAGTTCTTC | CASSSLSGGALYNEQFF | NA | TRBV19 | TRBD2 | TRBJ2-1
TGCAGTGCACGACAGGGAGACGAGCAGTACTTC | CSARQGDEQYF | few | TRBV20-1 | TRBD1 | TRBJ2-7